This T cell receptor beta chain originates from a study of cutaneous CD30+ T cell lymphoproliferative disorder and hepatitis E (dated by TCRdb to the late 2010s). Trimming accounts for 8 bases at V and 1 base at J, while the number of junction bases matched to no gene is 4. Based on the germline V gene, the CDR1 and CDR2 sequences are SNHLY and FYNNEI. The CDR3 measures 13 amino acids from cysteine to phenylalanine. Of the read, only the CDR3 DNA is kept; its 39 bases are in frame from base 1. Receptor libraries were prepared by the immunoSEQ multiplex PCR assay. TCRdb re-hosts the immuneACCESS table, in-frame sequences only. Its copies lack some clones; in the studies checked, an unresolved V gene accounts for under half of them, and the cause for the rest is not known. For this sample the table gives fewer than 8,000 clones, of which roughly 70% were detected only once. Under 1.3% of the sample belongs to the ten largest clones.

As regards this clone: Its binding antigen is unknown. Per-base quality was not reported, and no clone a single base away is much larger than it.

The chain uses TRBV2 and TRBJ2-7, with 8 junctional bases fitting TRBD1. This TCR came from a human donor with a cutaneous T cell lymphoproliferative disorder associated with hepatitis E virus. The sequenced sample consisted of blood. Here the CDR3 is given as CASGYRGSYEQYF. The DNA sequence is TGTGCCAGCGGATACAGGGGGTCCTACGAGCAGTACTTC.